Shown below are 24 T cell receptor beta chains from a single sample sequenced in a study of blood T cell repertoires in COVID-19 (dated by TCRdb to 2018 to 2020). Library preparation employed the immunoSEQ multiplex PCR assay. In TCRdb, the immuneACCESS table is reduced to in-frame sequences with V and J assigned. These tables do not hold every clone; where another copy was compared, an unresolved V gene accounts for under half, and the others remain unexplained. The sample yields roughly 250,000 clones; more than 60% were counted once. The ten largest clones capture 4% of the sample. The sample consisted of peripheral blood. The receptors come from a woman aged 40 to 49 with active or convalescent COVID-19.

This clone was detected a few times. J is TRBJ1-1 and V is TRBV19; a possible D gene is TRBD1 (6 bases). CDR1 is LNHDA and CDR2 is SQIVND in the germline V gene (reference sequence). V dropped 8 bases and J dropped 0 bases, with 13 bases sitting between them. The CDR3 has 14 residues. DNA of the CDR3: TGTGCCAGTTCCTACAGGGAATTGAACACTGAAGCTTTCTTT. Translated: CASSYRELNTEAFF.

The chain carries TRBV3-1 (or the pseudogene TRBV3-2) and TRBJ2-3, with 7 positions matching TRBD2. Germline V lookup: CDR1 LGHDT, CDR2 YNNKEL (reference sequence). Trimming cost V 6 bases and J 4 bases; bases outside gene matches: 7. This CDR3 comprises 14 residues. For the CDR3, the DNA is TGTGCCAGCAGTCTTGGACTAGTTGCAGATACGCAGTATTTT. The encoded protein is CASSLGLVADTQYF.

The chain carries TRBV18 and TRBJ1-1; no clear D gene. Germline lookup yields CDR1 KGHSH and CDR2 LQKENI. The CDR3 extends over 18 amino acids. Trimming took off 0 bases at V and 5 bases at J, with 22 bases between the two ends. The CDR3 reads CASSPPNLAARGSTEAFF. CDR3 nucleotide sequence: TGTGCCAGCTCACCACCGAATCTAGCGGCGCGAGGAAGTACTGAAGCTTTCTTT.

The J gene is TRBJ1-2, the V gene TRBV28; 10 bases fit TRBD1. Germline lookup yields CDR1 MDHEN and CDR2 SYDVKM. Germline trimming cut 6 bases from V and 2 bases from J; bases unmatched to any gene: 3. The CDR3 runs to 14 residues. CDR3 DNA sequence: TGTGCCAGCAGCTCGACAGGGGGCAACTATGGCTACACCTTC. This translates into CASSSTGGNYGYTF.

The chain recombines TRBV30 with TRBJ2-3; 8 nucleotides line up with TRBD1. V dropped 3 bases and J dropped 4; count of bases not matched to a gene: 6. Germline values: CDR1 GTSNPN, CDR2 SVGIG (reference sequence). CDR3 length equals 14 residues. CDR3 nucleotide sequence: TGTGCCTGGAGGGGGGACAGGAATTCAGATACGCAGTATTTT. It codes for CAWRGDRNSDTQYF.

The chain carries TRBV19 and TRBJ2-7; TRBD1 matches 7 bases. Germline CDR1 reads LNHDA; CDR2 reads SQIVND (reference sequence). The CDR3 is 14 residues long. Unmatched junction bases numbered 2, after V lost 1 base and J lost 2 bases. The CDR3 DNA is TGTGCCAGTAGTATAGGGACAGGAACCTACGAGCAGTACTTC. Its translation: CASSIGTGTYEQYF.

This sequence joins TRBV3-1 (or the pseudogene TRBV3-2) and TRBJ2-7; 7 bases align to TRBD1. The V and J ends lost 0 bases and 6 bases, in that order; junction bases with no gene match: 5. The length of the CDR3 is 14 residues. CDR1 and CDR2 from the germline V gene are LGHDT and YNNKEL (reference sequence). This chain's CDR3 is CASSQETGLGEQYF. The CDR3 region has the DNA TGTGCCAGCAGCCAAGAGACAGGGCTCGGCGAGCAGTACTTC.

The chain employs TRBV9 and TRBJ2-3; possible D gene TRBD1, 6 bases. V dropped 3 bases and J dropped 3 bases, with 11 bases sitting between them. CDR1 is SGDLS, CDR2 YYNGEE, per germline. This CDR3 spans 14 amino acids. CDR3 amino acids: CASSDRELTDTQYF. CDR3 in DNA: TGTGCCAGCAGCGACAGGGAGTTGACAGATACGCAGTATTTT. Full variable domain (rest looked up from reference TRBV9 and TRBJ2-3): DSGVTQTPKHLITATGQRVTLRCSPRSGDLSVYWYQQSLDQGLQFLIQYYNGEERAKGNILERFSAQQFPDLHSELNLSSLELGDSALYFCASSDRELTDTQYFGPGTRLTVL.

This clone was seen only a few times. The rearrangement links TRBV3-1 (or the pseudogene TRBV3-2) to TRBJ1-1, with D possibly matching TRBD1 (5 bases). CDR1 is LGHDT, CDR2 YNNKEL, per germline (reference sequence). The CDR3 covers 14 residues. Trimming shortened V by 9 bases and J by 5 bases, and 19 bases separated the two germline ends. DNA of the CDR3: TGTGCCAGTACTTGGGGGGGTTCGAGGACTGAAGCTTTCTTT. Translated: CASTWGGSRTEAFF.

The chain carries TRBV6-5 and TRBJ1-5, with D possibly matching TRBD1 (5 bases). The CDR3 loop spans 14 amino acids. The germline V gene has CDR1 MNHEY and CDR2 SVGAGI. Trimming stripped 6 bases from V and 5 bases from J, with 14 bases between. The CDR3 DNA reads TGTGCCAGCAGCCCAACGGCCAGGGATCAGCCCCAGCATTTT. This sequence encodes CASSPTARDQPQHF.

The DNA for the CDR3 is TGTGCCAGCAGCGAATCTAGCGGGGGAAGCACAGATACGCAGTATTTT. The encoded protein is CASSESSGGSTDTQYF. The rearrangement joins TRBV7-9 to TRBJ2-3; 10 positions agree with TRBD2. The CDR3 runs 16 residues. The V and J ends lost 5 bases and 0 bases, in that order; junction bases with no gene match: 5. Germline V gene sequence: CDR1 SEHNR, CDR2 FQNEAQ (reference sequence).

V usage is TRBV9 and J usage is TRBJ2-3; 15 nucleotides align to TRBD2. With 4 bases clipped from V and 2 bases from J, the junction kept 5 bases outside the gene matches. The V gene's germline CDR1 is SGDLS and CDR2 YYNGEE. The CDR3 is made up of 17 amino acids. CDR3 DNA: TGTGCCAGCAGCCCTGGACTAGCGGGGGGGATCACAGATACGCAGTATTTT. Amino acid sequence: CASSPGLAGGITDTQYF. Complete variable domain (other parts from reference TRBV9 and TRBJ2-3): DSGVTQTPKHLITATGQRVTLRCSPRSGDLSVYWYQQSLDQGLQFLIQYYNGEERAKGNILERFSAQQFPDLHSELNLSSLELGDSALYFCASSPGLAGGITDTQYFGPGTRLTVL.

V and J are TRBV6-5 and TRBJ1-1; D unresolved. V lost 6 bases, J lost 0 bases, and 8 bases lay in between. The CDR3 consists of 13 residues. Germline lookup yields CDR1 MNHEY and CDR2 SVGAGI. CDR3 sequence reads: CASSLELNTEAFF. The CDR3 DNA sequence: TGTGCCAGCAGCCTAGAACTGAACACTGAAGCTTTCTTT.

This sequence joins TRBV19 and TRBJ1-6; 9 nucleotides line up with TRBD1. The CDR3 length is 15 residues. After removal of 10 bases from V and 10 bases from J, the junction contained 14 bases not matched to a gene. Germline V CDR1 and CDR2: LNHDA, SQIVND (reference sequence). The CDR3 is CATRGTGTRNSPLHF. The CDR3 bases are TGTGCCACCAGAGGGACAGGGACTCGAAACTCACCCCTCCACTTT. Full variable domain (rest looked up from reference TRBV19 and TRBJ1-6): DGGITQSPKYLFRKEGQNVTLSCEQNLNHDAMYWYRQDPGQGLRLIYYSQIVNDFQKGDIAEGYSVSREKKESFPLTVTSAQKNPTAFYLCATRGTGTRNSPLHFGNGTRLTVT.

The table lists this clone with a count of one. The chain combines TRBV7-7 with TRBJ2-4; TRBD2 matches at 7 bases. Germline assignment: CDR1 SSHAT and CDR2 FNYEAQ (reference sequence). V was clipped by 0 bases and J by 0 bases; unmatched bases: 5. The CDR3 totals 17 residues. The CDR3 DNA follows: TGTGCCAGCAGCTTAGCGGGGGGGGTAGTAGCCAAAAACATTCAGTACTTC. It specifies CASSLAGGVVAKNIQYF.

CDR3 nucleotide sequence: TGTGCCAGCAGCGGCACCGGGACTAGAAAAGACTCCGGGGAGCTGTTTTTT. Translated: CASSGTGTRKDSGELFF. This rearrangement joins TRBV9 to TRBJ2-2; 8 nucleotides match TRBD2. This CDR3 is 17 amino acids long. With V trimmed by 3 bases and J by 6 bases, 13 bases remained unmatched. Germline-derived CDR1 and CDR2 are SGDLS and YYNGEE.

This chain joins TRBV12-5 and TRBJ2-1; D is perhaps TRBD1 (5 bases). The germline V gene has CDR1 LGHNT and CDR2 FRNRAP. Between the trimmed V and J ends, which lost 2 bases and 8 bases, there was a span of 16 bases. The CDR3 contains 15 residues. CDR3 DNA: TGTGCTAGTGGTTTGAGGGGAAAATCCATCCATGAGCAGTTCTTC. Protein sequence: CASGLRGKSIHEQFF.

The CDR3 nucleotides read TGTGCCAGCAGCCAAGATCTGGCGGGGAACATCGATACGCAGTATTTT. It encodes CASSQDLAGNIDTQYF. The chain joins TRBV3-1 (or the pseudogene TRBV3-2) to TRBJ2-3; possible D gene TRBD2, 6 bases. CDR3 length: 16 amino acids. Trimming pared 0 bases from V and 6 bases from J, leaving 16 bases between. The V gene's germline CDR1 is LGHDT and CDR2 YNNKEL (reference sequence).

This clone was picked up a small number of times. The chain links TRBV7-9 to TRBJ1-2, with TRBD1 identical over 8 bases. With 5 bases clipped from V and 4 bases from J, the junction kept 6 bases outside the gene matches. CDR3 length: 14 residues. CDR1 SEHNR and CDR2 FQNEAQ come from the germline V gene (reference sequence). The CDR3 loop is CASSRQGTAYGYTF. CDR3 nucleotide sequence: TGTGCCAGCAGCCGACAGGGGACGGCCTATGGCTACACCTTC. The full variable domain, with the rest looked up from reference TRBV7-9 and TRBJ1-2, is DTGVSQNPRHKITKRGQNVTFRCDPISEHNRLYWYRQTLGQGPEFLTYFQNEAQLEKSRLLSDRFSAERPKGSFSTLEIQRTEQGDSAMYLCASSRQGTAYGYTFGSGTRLTVV.

In DNA form, the CDR3 reads TGCGCCAGCAGCCAAGTGGGAGAGCGGGGGGGCCGGGAGACCCAGTACTTC. It translates to CASSQVGERGGRETQYF. V and J are TRBV4-1 and TRBJ2-5; 10 nucleotides match TRBD2. The CDR3 extends over 17 amino acids. Germline assignment: CDR1 MGHRA and CDR2 YSYEKL. The trim removed 1 base at V and 5 bases at J, leaving 10 bases unmatched.

The rearrangement links TRBV9 to TRBJ2-7, with 8 bases identical to TRBD2. After removal of 3 bases from V and 7 bases from J, the junction contained 6 bases not matched to a gene. The CDR3 contains 13 residues. The germline CDR1 and CDR2 sequences are SGDLS and YYNGEE. CDR3 sequence (DNA): TGTGCCAGCAGCGGAATTACTAGCGGAGAGCAGTACTTC. Translating it yields CASSGITSGEQYF.

V is TRBV30 and J is TRBJ1-2; D unclear. Germline V gives CDR1 GTSNPN, CDR2 SVGIG (reference sequence). CDR3 length equals 12 residues. With 1 base removed from V and 4 bases from J, the gap between germline ends came to 7 bases. The DNA for the CDR3 is TGTGCCTGGAGTGCTTCTGTCTATGGCTACACCTTC. Protein product: CAWSASVYGYTF. Full variable domain (outside the CDR3, taken from reference TRBV30 and TRBJ1-2): SQTIHQWPATLVQPVGSPLSLECTVEGTSNPNLYWYRQAAGRGLQLLFYSVGIGQISSEVPQNLSASRPQDRQFILSSKKLLLSDSGFYLCAWSASVYGYTFGSGTRLTVV.

This clone was counted only a few times. The genes are TRBV4-2 and TRBJ2-7; TRBD2 aligns across 11 bases. The germline V gene has CDR1 LGHNA and CDR2 YNFKEQ. Trimming removed 6 bases from V and 4 bases from J; junction bases left unmatched: 5. This CDR3 region has 14 residues. As DNA, the CDR3 is TGTGCCAGCAGTACTAGCGGGGGTAGGTACGAGCAGTACTTC. Protein: CASSTSGGRYEQYF.

The V call is TRBV5-1, the J call TRBJ1-1, with D perhaps matching TRBD1 (6 bases). Trimming pared 0 bases from V and 0 bases from J, leaving 12 bases between. From germline, CDR1 is SGHRS and CDR2 YFSETQ. The CDR3 runs to 16 residues. The CDR3 sequence is CASSLGTAPMNTEAFF. The DNA of the CDR3 is TGCGCCAGCAGCTTGGGGACAGCGCCTATGAACACTGAAGCTTTCTTT.